This T cell receptor beta chain was sequenced for a study of OX40 agonist ivuxolimab in advanced cancers. Points from the study as a whole: CD8+ T cells showed, on average, more clonal expansion than CD4+ cells.

Deletions cut 1 base from V and 5 bases from J, with 6 bases between. This CDR3 has 12 residues. The germline gives CDR1 SGHRS, CDR2 YFSETQ. Autoimmune disease history or systemic immunosuppression excluded patients. TCRdb's table, derived via immunoSEQ multiplex PCR, lists solely in-frame clones and lacks some. The repertoire includes 100,000 to 110,000 clones, approximately 90% of them detected once, and 0.15% to 0.2% sits in the top ten. To note about this clone: Its antigen is not identified.

The sequencing here drew on CD4+ or CD8+ T cells sorted from blood, taken in a trial of the OX40 agonist ivuxolimab. The source is an adult with an advanced solid tumor such as melanoma, head and neck, liver or kidney cancer. The chain is built from TRBV5-1 and TRBJ1-2, with D maybe TRBD1 (6 bases). CDR3 residues: CASSLRGYGYTF. The CDR3 coding sequence is TGCGCCAGCAGCTTGAGGGGGTATGGCTACACCTTC.